Listed below are T cell receptor beta chains from one sample, sequenced in a study of shared clonotypes between healthy human individuals. The assay was immunoSEQ multiplex PCR, and TCRdb's table has in-frame clones only and misses some. In the table there are 2.5 million or so clones, approximately 92% of which are singletons. The specimen was naive CD4+ T cells sorted from blood. These receptors all stem from a man younger than 30 in good health. Both conserved end residues are part of each CDR3. A D gene is named only where the DNA matches it firmly.

v_gene	j_gene	d_gene	CDR3aa	CDR3nt
TRBV19	TRBJ2-7	TRBD2	CASTEEGAGAPNEQYF	TGTGCCAGTACCGAAGAGGGCGCGGGAGCCCCCAACGAGCAGTACTTC
TRBV7-2	TRBJ2-7	TRBD1	CASSLVGTGLPYEQYF	TGTGCCAGCAGCTTAGTTGGGACAGGGCTTCCCTACGAGCAGTACTTC
TRBV11-2	TRBJ1-5	-	CASSFPGLNQPQHF	TGTGCCAGCAGCTTCCCGGGACTCAATCAGCCCCAGCATTTT
TRBV5-1	TRBJ1-4	-	CASRRLGDEELFF	TGCGCCAGCAGAAGGTTGGGGGATGAAGAGCTGTTTTTT
TRBV11-2	TRBJ1-4	-	CASSPQGSANEKLFF	TGTGCCAGCAGCCCTCAGGGGTCAGCTAATGAAAAACTGTTTTTT
TRBV28	TRBJ2-3	TRBD2	CASSYRLAGAPTDTQYF	TGTGCCAGCAGCTATAGACTAGCGGGGGCCCCCACAGATACGCAGTATTTT
TRBV5-1	TRBJ2-2	-	CASSLAGNTGELFF	TGCGCCAGCAGCTTGGCAGGGAACACCGGGGAGCTGTTTTTT
TRBV11-2	TRBJ2-2	TRBD1	CASRQDRATGELFF	TGTGCCAGCAGGCAGGACAGGGCCACCGGGGAGCTGTTTTTT
TRBV5-1	TRBJ1-1	-	CASSLSGKNTEAFF	TGCGCCAGCAGCTTGAGTGGGAAGAACACTGAAGCTTTCTTT
TRBV5-4	TRBJ1-2	-	CASSLEQGRVYGYTF	TGTGCCAGCAGCTTGGAACAGGGACGGGTCTATGGCTACACCTTC
TRBV9	TRBJ1-3	-	CASSVAMRGNTIYF	TGTGCCAGCAGCGTAGCTATGAGAGGAAACACCATATATTTT